This is a list of T cell receptor beta chains from one sample in a study of naive and memory T cell subsets. From the UMI-ligation and nested PCR reads, TCRdb called clonotypes with MiXCR, one entry per CDR3 protein. The sample carries roughly 83,000 distinct CDR3 sequences, around 11% recorded once. The sample taken for sequencing was naive CD4+ T cells from blood. These receptors were collected from a human donor in good health. Both conserved end residues are trimmed from each CDR3. Fields, in order: J gene, V gene, clone size, CDR3 protein. Only part of the rows carry a size: once, few, many, or a class if the clone is expanded.

j_gene: TRBJ2-2; v_gene: TRBV6-6; abundance: few; CDR3aa: ASSYRTASRTGELF
j_gene: TRBJ2-3; v_gene: TRBV4-3; abundance: -; CDR3aa: ASTQDPGSDTQY
j_gene: TRBJ1-1; v_gene: TRBV4-2; abundance: many; CDR3aa: ASSRGQGVVSDTEAF
j_gene: TRBJ1-1; v_gene: TRBV9; abundance: many; CDR3aa: ASSVGQANTEAF
j_gene: TRBJ1-4; v_gene: TRBV29-1; abundance: -; CDR3aa: SVLEGQLLGEKLF
j_gene: TRBJ2-3; v_gene: TRBV5-1; abundance: many; CDR3aa: ASSFLWGSTDTQY
j_gene: TRBJ2-2; v_gene: TRBV7-2; abundance: -; CDR3aa: ASSFKDSPGIGELF
j_gene: TRBJ2-3; v_gene: TRBV20-1; abundance: few; CDR3aa: SASGTDTQY
j_gene: TRBJ2-5; v_gene: TRBV5-1; abundance: few; CDR3aa: ASSLGSGEETQY
j_gene: TRBJ2-1; v_gene: TRBV11-1; abundance: -; CDR3aa: ATRPRAGGYEQF
j_gene: TRBJ1-1; v_gene: TRBV6-2/TRBV6-3; abundance: -; CDR3aa: ASSYGSTGGTEAF
j_gene: TRBJ1-1; v_gene: TRBV28; abundance: -; CDR3aa: ASSPIRNTEAF
j_gene: TRBJ2-3; v_gene: TRBV7-7; abundance: -; CDR3aa: ASSSGATQY
j_gene: TRBJ2-1; v_gene: TRBV7-2; abundance: many; CDR3aa: ASSSNFALLRNEQF
j_gene: TRBJ2-7; v_gene: TRBV7-2; abundance: -; CDR3aa: ASRSPGTPYEQY
j_gene: TRBJ2-1; v_gene: TRBV30; abundance: -; CDR3aa: AWSNVRGSSYNEQF
j_gene: TRBJ2-1; v_gene: TRBV27; abundance: -; CDR3aa: ASSDSGTGGWGQF
j_gene: TRBJ1-1; v_gene: TRBV4-3; abundance: few; CDR3aa: ASSQIRGEGNTEAF
j_gene: TRBJ1-4; v_gene: TRBV12-3/TRBV12-4; abundance: -; CDR3aa: ASGSRGSLRF
j_gene: TRBJ2-1; v_gene: TRBV4-3; abundance: -; CDR3aa: ASSQELQVRYEQF
j_gene: TRBJ2-7; v_gene: TRBV27; abundance: -; CDR3aa: AVRAAATYEQY
j_gene: TRBJ2-5; v_gene: TRBV7-2; abundance: few; CDR3aa: ASSLDTSRTQY
j_gene: TRBJ1-4; v_gene: TRBV14; abundance: -; CDR3aa: ASITGDPKNEKLF
j_gene: TRBJ2-6; v_gene: TRBV7-4; abundance: many; CDR3aa: ASSLRPTGDHGWSGANVLT
j_gene: TRBJ2-1; v_gene: TRBV7-3; abundance: many; CDR3aa: ASSLRGVEVAGYNEQF
j_gene: TRBJ2-1; v_gene: TRBV4-2; abundance: -; CDR3aa: ASSTWGNEQF
j_gene: TRBJ1-1; v_gene: TRBV3-1; abundance: few; CDR3aa: ASSQAVRRMNTEAF
j_gene: TRBJ2-3; v_gene: TRBV10-3; abundance: many; CDR3aa: AISEGGTSGAVTQY
j_gene: TRBJ2-7; v_gene: TRBV12-3/TRBV12-4; abundance: many; CDR3aa: ASSPGQGRRGY
j_gene: TRBJ1-5; v_gene: TRBV12-3/TRBV12-4; abundance: few; CDR3aa: ASSPQGAGRPQH
j_gene: TRBJ1-4; v_gene: TRBV29-1; abundance: -; CDR3aa: SVRGADEKLF
j_gene: TRBJ1-2; v_gene: TRBV6-5; abundance: -; CDR3aa: ASSSPANYGYT
j_gene: TRBJ1-5; v_gene: TRBV4-3; abundance: many; CDR3aa: ASSQEEGGNQPQH
j_gene: TRBJ2-2; v_gene: TRBV7-2; abundance: many; CDR3aa: ASSLKEQGRTGELF
j_gene: TRBJ1-1; v_gene: TRBV6-1; abundance: -; CDR3aa: ATIQGALNTEAF
j_gene: TRBJ2-1; v_gene: TRBV20-1; abundance: many; CDR3aa: SAGVGKAYNEQF
j_gene: TRBJ2-1; v_gene: TRBV6-1; abundance: -; CDR3aa: ASSEGRLAGVENEQF
j_gene: TRBJ2-6; v_gene: TRBV29-1; abundance: -; CDR3aa: SVRDSLNSGANVLT
j_gene: TRBJ1-2; v_gene: TRBV5-6; abundance: few; CDR3aa: ASSHSGGRGYT
j_gene: TRBJ2-7; v_gene: TRBV12-3/TRBV12-4; abundance: many; CDR3aa: ASSETGGGYEQY
j_gene: TRBJ2-3; v_gene: TRBV7-2; abundance: few; CDR3aa: ASSLARGTGTDTQY
j_gene: TRBJ2-7; v_gene: TRBV18; abundance: many; CDR3aa: ASSGTVAYEQY
j_gene: TRBJ2-1; v_gene: TRBV5-1; abundance: few; CDR3aa: ASSLVTSGGQNEQF
j_gene: TRBJ1-1; v_gene: TRBV2; abundance: -; CDR3aa: ASSAQGGTEAF
j_gene: TRBJ2-7; v_gene: TRBV18; abundance: many; CDR3aa: ASSSAAGQGYEQY
j_gene: TRBJ1-1; v_gene: TRBV7-9; abundance: -; CDR3aa: ASSFWTSNTEAF
j_gene: TRBJ1-1; v_gene: TRBV18; abundance: -; CDR3aa: ASSPLISLNTEAF
j_gene: TRBJ1-5; v_gene: TRBV12-3/TRBV12-4; abundance: many; CDR3aa: ASSLDSGQGNQPQH
j_gene: TRBJ2-1; v_gene: TRBV30; abundance: few; CDR3aa: AWSVSAEQF
j_gene: TRBJ1-1; v_gene: TRBV29-1; abundance: many; CDR3aa: SVVNFSGTGGNLNTEAF
j_gene: TRBJ2-1; v_gene: TRBV7-2; abundance: few; CDR3aa: ATRPSRAAPNEQF
j_gene: TRBJ2-3; v_gene: TRBV24-1; abundance: many; CDR3aa: ATSLGLAGADTQY